The sequence of this T cell receptor (beta chain) was determined in a study of T cells and Merkel cell carcinoma outcomes. Data came from immunoSEQ multiplex PCR; TCRdb stores just in-frame clones and leaves some out. Among fewer than 25,000 clones, more than 65% were seen once, and the ten largest hold 3.1%. Study-wide results and caveats: Repertoire plus T-cell density reportedly predicted Merkel cell carcinoma outcomes.

Trimming took off 2 bases at V and 4 bases at J, with 13 bases between the two ends. Germline V lookup: CDR1 SGHRS, CDR2 YFSETQ. This CDR3 region has 15 residues. Details on this clone: Antigen unknown.

This receptor was taken from a human donor with Merkel cell carcinoma. Input material: tumor tissue from Merkel cell carcinoma. The J gene is TRBJ2-1, the V gene TRBV5-1, with D tentatively TRBD1 or TRBD2 (5 bases each). The CDR3: CASSFPGTTYNEQFF. The CDR3 coding sequence is TGCGCCAGCAGCTTTCCCGGGACGACTTACAATGAGCAGTTCTTC.